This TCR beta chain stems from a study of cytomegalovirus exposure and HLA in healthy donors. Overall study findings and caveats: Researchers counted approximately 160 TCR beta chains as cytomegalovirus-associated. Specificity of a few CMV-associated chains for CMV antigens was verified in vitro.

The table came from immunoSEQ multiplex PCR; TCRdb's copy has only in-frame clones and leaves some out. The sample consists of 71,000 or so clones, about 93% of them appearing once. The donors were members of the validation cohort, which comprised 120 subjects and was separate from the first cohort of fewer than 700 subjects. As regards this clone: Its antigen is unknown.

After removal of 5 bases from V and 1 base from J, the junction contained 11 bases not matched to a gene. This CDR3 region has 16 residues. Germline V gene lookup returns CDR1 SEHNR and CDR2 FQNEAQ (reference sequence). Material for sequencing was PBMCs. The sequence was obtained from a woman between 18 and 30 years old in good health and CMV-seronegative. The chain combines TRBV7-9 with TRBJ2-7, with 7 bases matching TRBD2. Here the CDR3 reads CASSLLESSGSYEQYF. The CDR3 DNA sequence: TGTGCCAGCAGCCTGTTGGAGTCTAGCGGATCCTACGAGCAGTACTTC.